This TCR beta chain was observed in a study of T cell responses to AZD1222 COVID-19 vaccine. Study-wide results and limits: With dominance at 160-218 and 743-854, vaccine-associated CD4 TCRs spanned spike.

Note on this clone: The target antigen is unknown. This CDR3 is also generated by other DNA sequences in the sample.

TCRdb's table, derived via immunoSEQ multiplex PCR, lists solely in-frame clones and lacks some. The sample carries 240,000 or so clones, more than 85% recorded once. The CDR3 runs to 10 residues. V was clipped by 3 bases and J by 7 bases, with 3 bases between them. Per the germline V gene, CDR1 is DFQATT and CDR2 is SNEGSKA (reference sequence). This specimen was peripheral blood, taken on day 0 of AZD1222 vaccination. The V call is TRBV20-1, the J call TRBJ1-4; no firm D call. This TCR came from an adult in good health. CDR3 in DNA: TGCAGTGCTAGGGGTGAAAAACTGTTTTTT. Amino acids: CSARGEKLFF.